The 6 T cell receptor beta chains given below trace back to one sample, sequenced in a study of CD8 T cells in ankylosing spondylitis. Notes on the study in general: For ankylosing spondylitis blood, a TCR beta motif of about eight highly homologous variants appeared characteristic.

Which antigens these TCRs recognize remains unknown. From the 5' RACE reads, TCRdb called clonotypes with MiXCR, one entry per CDR3 protein. The sample lists about 800,000 distinct CDR3 sequences, 12% occurring once. The sequencing input was blood, either unsorted or a sorted T cell fraction (not recorded which). The receptor set was obtained from a male donor with ankylosing spondylitis.

Only a few counts were recorded for this clonotype. CDR3 sequence: CASSLGGQDNEQFF. CDR3 coding DNA: TGCGCCAGCAGCTTGGGGGGACAGGACAATGAGCAGTTCTTC. The chain couples TRBV5-1 to TRBJ2-1; TRBD1 agrees at 8 bases. The CDR3 contains 14 residues. The junction had 1 base not matched to a gene; V was cut back by 0 bases and J by 5 bases. Germline-derived CDR1 and CDR2 are SGHRS and YFSETQ. Filled out from reference TRBV5-1 and TRBJ2-1, the complete variable domain reads KAGVTQTPRYLIKTRGQQVTLSCSPISGHRSVSWYQQTPGQGLQFLFEYFSETQRNKGNFPGRFSGRQFSNSRSEMNVSTLELGDSALYLCASSLGGQDNEQFFGPGTRLTVL.

The J gene is TRBJ1-4, the V gene TRBV6-1; possible D gene TRBD1, 6 bases. The CDR3 is made up of 14 amino acids. V dropped 1 base and J dropped 4 bases, with 7 bases sitting between them. The germline gives CDR1 MNHNS, CDR2 SASEGT. CDR3 bases: TGTGCCAGCAGTGAAGACAGGGTTAATGAAAAACTGTTTTTT. This translates into CASSEDRVNEKLFF.

This clonotype was observed at least ten times. The genes are TRBV20-1 and TRBJ2-5; 7 bases match TRBD2. J lost 0 bases, V lost 0 bases, and 10 bases had no gene match. Germline V gives CDR1 DFQATT, CDR2 SNEGSKA (reference sequence). The CDR3 totals 17 residues. The CDR3 DNA follows: TGCAGTGCTAGAGATCAAAGGACTAGAGGGTACCAAGAGACCCAGTACTTC. This sequence encodes CSARDQRTRGYQETQYF.

The CDR3 DNA sequence: TGTGCCAGCAGTGAAAAGTTCGGTGCTAGCGGGAGGGATACGCAGTATTTT. This encodes CASSEKFGASGRDTQYF. This chain connects TRBV25-1 to TRBJ2-3; 11 bases are shared with TRBD2. This CDR3 contains 17 residues. Germline CDR1 reads MGHDK; CDR2 reads SYGVNS. V was pared by 2 bases and J by 6 bases, with 10 bases of the junction left unmatched.

This clonotype was counted at least ten times. The gene calls are TRBV29-1 and TRBJ2-2; D ambiguous. Germline lookup yields CDR1 SQVTM and CDR2 ANQGSEA. Trimming shortened V by 3 bases and J by 5 bases, and 13 bases separated the two germline ends. This CDR3 is built from 14 residues. Written as DNA, the CDR3 is TGCAGCGTTGAGTCGGAACGAAGGACCGGGGAGCTGTTTTTT. Translated: CSVESERRTGELFF.

This clonotype has a handful of counts. The chain joins TRBV20-1 to TRBJ2-7; TRBD2 matches at 11 bases. V lost 6 bases and J lost 0; bases outside the gene matches: 10. CDR1 and CDR2 from the germline V gene are DFQATT and SNEGSKA (reference sequence). The CDR3 totals 16 residues. CDR3 nucleotide sequence: TGCAGTGCGCCCCGAAGCGGGACTAGCGGCTCCTACGAGCAGTACTTC. It specifies CSAPRSGTSGSYEQYF.